The following is a T cell receptor (beta chain) sequence with its context. Its matching antigen is unknown. These data originate in a study of T cells in Graves' hyperthyroidism and ophthalmopathy. Per the germline V gene, CDR1 is SNHLY and CDR2 is FYNNEI. The CDR3 loop spans 11 amino acids. Study conclusions and caveats: A model using 13 V-J features told ophthalmopathy apart from stable hyperthyroidism. The model foresaw ophthalmopathy a median approximately 6.3 months prior to onset. Clonotypes that were expanded in thyroid above 0.001 mostly appeared in blood too.

The study defined stable Graves' hyperthyroidism as no ophthalmopathy progression within 18 months. Amplified TCR beta CDR3 regions derived from RNA transcripts. A first-round RT-PCR of the TCR CDR3 used the HTBI primer set. TCRdb reprocessed the multiplex PCR reads with MiXCR, giving one entry per CDR3 protein. The repertoire holds hundreds of thousands of distinct CDR3 sequences, with about 43% as singletons. The clonotype originates from a woman aged 18 to 35 with Graves' hyperthyroidism. J is TRBJ2-5 and V is TRBV2; D might be TRBD1 (6 bases). Matching the DNA end better, TRBJ2-7 makes the J call doubtful. Sequencing used peripheral blood or thyroid tissue (not recorded which). The CDR3 nucleotides read TGTGCCAGGGCATTAGGGGGCGAGCAGTACTTC. Translating it yields CARALGGEQYF.